Each of the 28 T cell receptor beta chains below was sequenced from the same sample in a study of blood T cell repertoires in COVID-19. TCRdb's copy holds only in-frame clones and misses some; the assay was immunoSEQ multiplex PCR. This repertoire shows 250,000 to 300,000 clones, around 90% found once; its top ten account for 2% to 2.5%. Sequenced sample: peripheral blood. The receptors were gathered from a man aged 50-59 years with acute or convalescent COVID-19.

The rearrangement links TRBV19 to TRBJ1-4; TRBD1 matches 8 bases. The germline gives CDR1 LNHDA, CDR2 SQIVND (reference sequence). This CDR3 has 13 residues. Unmatched junction bases numbered 7, after V lost 9 bases and J lost 7 bases. The CDR3 DNA sequence: TGTGCCAGCCGAACAGGGGGGACTGAAAAACTGTTTTTT. Amino acid sequence: CASRTGGTEKLFF. Looking up the rest from reference TRBV19 and TRBJ1-4 gives the full variable domain: DGGITQSPKYLFRKEGQNVTLSCEQNLNHDAMYWYRQDPGQGLRLIYYSQIVNDFQKGDIAEGYSVSREKKESFPLTVTSAQKNPTAFYLCASRTGGTEKLFFGSGTQLSVL.

V and J are TRBV6-2 or TRBV6-3 and TRBJ1-2; D is possibly TRBD1 (6 bases). The CDR3 covers 13 residues. The V gene's germline CDR1 is MNHEY and CDR2 SVGEGT. The V end was cut by 3 bases, the J end by 6 bases, with 11 bases between. In DNA, the CDR3 is TGTGCCAGCAGTTATAGGGGGTCCAATGGCTACACCTTC. This gives the protein CASSYRGSNGYTF.

The chain links TRBV12-3 or TRBV12-4 to TRBJ2-5; 8 bases map to TRBD1. V lost 5 bases to trimming and J lost 6 bases; unmatched junction nucleotides: 5. The CDR3 is 13 amino acids. CDR3 sequence reads: CASSDGQGKTQYF. The CDR3 bases are TGTGCCAGCAGTGACGGACAGGGAAAGACCCAGTACTTC.

This clone was found once. J is TRBJ2-4 and V is TRBV5-5; D is perhaps TRBD1 (5 bases). This CDR3 is built from 15 residues. CDR1 and CDR2 from the germline V gene are SGHKS and YYEKEE (reference sequence). Trimming cost V 0 bases and J 0 bases, with 7 bases left between them. The CDR3 here is CASSLGGLAKNIQYF. Here the CDR3 DNA reads TGTGCCAGCAGCTTGGGGGGCCTAGCCAAAAACATTCAGTACTTC.

This sequence joins TRBV30 and TRBJ1-1; possible D gene TRBD1, 5 bases. Looked up from germline, CDR1 is GTSNPN and CDR2 is SVGIG (reference sequence). This CDR3 spans 11 amino acids. Trimming removed 1 base from V and 8 bases from J, with 8 bases in between. CDR3 bases: TGTGCCTGGAGTGAGGCAGGGGAAGCTTTCTTT. Encoded protein: CAWSEAGEAFF. The full variable domain, with the rest looked up from reference TRBV30 and TRBJ1-1, is SQTIHQWPATLVQPVGSPLSLECTVEGTSNPNLYWYRQAAGRGLQLLFYSVGIGQISSEVPQNLSASRPQDRQFILSSKKLLLSDSGFYLCAWSEAGEAFFGQGTRLTVV.

The chain links TRBV7-2 to TRBJ2-3; 7 bases are a match to TRBD1. The CDR3 has 15 amino acids. In germline, CDR1 is SGHTA, CDR2 FQGNSA. Trimming cost V 4 bases and J 3 bases; bases outside gene matches: 7. The CDR3 sequence: CASSWDSKNTDTQYF. The CDR3 region has the DNA TGTGCCAGCAGCTGGGACAGCAAGAATACAGATACGCAGTATTTT.

The V gene is TRBV5-1, the J gene TRBJ2-2; weak D call: TRBD1 (5 bases). The CDR3 extends over 16 amino acids. Germline CDR1 reads SGHRS; CDR2 reads YFSETQ. V was shortened by 4 bases and J by 4 bases, with 17 bases between the two germline ends. The chain's CDR3 is CASSPGAVWGTGELFF. As DNA, the CDR3 is TGCGCCAGCAGCCCTGGGGCAGTATGGGGCACCGGGGAGCTGTTTTTT.

The rearrangement uses TRBV24-1 and TRBJ2-1; the D gene is possibly TRBD1 (5 bases). Germline V gene sequence: CDR1 KGHDR, CDR2 SFDVKD. V was shortened by 4 bases and J by 12 bases, with 15 bases between the two germline ends. This CDR3 comprises 13 residues. CDR3 nucleotide sequence: TGTGCCACCAGTGACCCAGGGATTTCCAGGCAGTTCTTC. This codes for CATSDPGISRQFF.

This clone was counted a single time. J is TRBJ1-3 and V is TRBV5-1; D gene unclear. Germline V gives CDR1 SGHRS, CDR2 YFSETQ. CDR3 length: 16 amino acids. V lost 1 base and J 0 bases, leaving 11 bases between the germline ends. The CDR3 loop reads CASSLSSSVSGNTIYF. The CDR3 bases are TGCGCCAGCAGCTTGAGTAGCAGCGTCTCTGGAAACACCATATATTTT.

CDR3 in amino acids: CASSERGSYGYTF. The CDR3 nucleotides read TGTGCCAGCAGTGAAAGGGGGAGCTATGGCTACACCTTC. The chain has TRBV2 and TRBJ1-2; weak D call: TRBD1 (6 bases). Germline assignment: CDR1 SNHLY and CDR2 FYNNEI. The CDR3 contains 13 residues. V dropped 2 bases and J dropped 4 bases, with 8 bases sitting between them.

The chain is built from TRBV7-3 and TRBJ1-2; possibly TRBD1 for D (6 bases). V lost 5 bases and J lost 5, with 12 bases in between. The length of the CDR3 is 13 residues. The germline V gene encodes CDR1 SGHTA and CDR2 FQGTGA. The CDR3 reads CASSPGHEYGYTF. The CDR3 DNA reads TGTGCCAGCAGCCCGGGACATGAATATGGCTACACCTTC.

This chain links TRBV5-1 with TRBJ2-3, with no clear D. Germline CDR1 and CDR2: SGHRS and YFSETQ. CDR3 length: 15 amino acids. The V gene lost 0 bases and the J gene lost 0 bases, with 8 bases spanning the gap. CDR3 nucleotide sequence: TGCGCCAGCAGCTTGGAACAGTATAGCACAGATACGCAGTATTTT. Translation: CASSLEQYSTDTQYF.

This clone was seen a single time. The gene calls are TRBV7-3 and TRBJ1-1; D is undetermined. Trimming took 0 bases from V and 6 from J, leaving 5 bases between them. CDR1 is SGHTA and CDR2 is FQGTGA in the germline V gene. There are 12 residues in the CDR3. The CDR3: CASSLTGAEAFF. In nucleotides, the CDR3 is TGTGCCAGCAGCTTAACCGGGGCTGAAGCTTTCTTT.

The V call is TRBV4-1, the J call TRBJ1-1, with D tentatively TRBD1 (5 bases). V was clipped by 0 bases and J by 7 bases, with 12 bases between them. CDR1 and CDR2 (germline): MGHRA, YSYEKL. CDR3 size: 14 residues. CDR3 sequence (DNA): TGCGCCAGCAGCCAAGATCCATGGGGGGGTGAAGCTTTCTTT. Residues: CASSQDPWGGEAFF.

The chain has TRBV5-1 and TRBJ2-2; 7 positions match TRBD1. J was trimmed by 3 bases and V by 4 bases; bases with no gene match: 6. The germline V gene has CDR1 SGHRS and CDR2 YFSETQ. This CDR3 region has 15 residues. This CDR3 reads CASSTQGTDTGELFF. The DNA of the CDR3 is TGCGCCAGCAGCACACAGGGGACGGACACCGGGGAGCTGTTTTTT.

The J gene is TRBJ1-5, the V gene TRBV24-1; D uncertain. Germline values: CDR1 KGHDR, CDR2 SFDVKD. This CDR3 has 13 amino acids. The V gene lost 10 bases and the J gene lost 0 bases, with 9 bases spanning the gap. CDR3 loop: CATSYNSNQPQHF. CDR3 nucleotide sequence: TGTGCCACTAGCTACAATAGCAATCAGCCCCAGCATTTT.

The chain uses TRBV25-1 and TRBJ2-7; 7 nucleotides agree with TRBD1. The CDR3 sequence is 13 residues long. Per germline, CDR1 MGHDK and CDR2 SYGVNS. Losses at the gene ends were 5 bases for V and 0 bases for J; bases not matched to a gene: 1. DNA of the CDR3: TGTGCCAGCAGTAGGGACAGCTCCTACGAGCAGTACTTC. Translating it yields CASSRDSSYEQYF.

The V gene is TRBV6-5, the J gene TRBJ2-1, with a possible D match to TRBD1 (6 bases). The germline V gene encodes CDR1 MNHEY and CDR2 SVGAGI. Trimming pared 5 bases from V and 1 base from J, leaving 12 bases between. The CDR3 has 15 residues. The CDR3: CASSTHRDSYNEQFF. For the CDR3, the DNA is TGTGCCAGCAGTACCCACAGGGATTCCTACAATGAGCAGTTCTTC.

In its sample, this clone was seen once. This chain's CDR3 is CASLTGTGSYGYTF. DNA of the CDR3: TGTGCCAGCCTGACCGGGACAGGAAGCTATGGCTACACCTTC. The chain has TRBV28 and TRBJ1-2, with 8 bases matching TRBD1. From germline, CDR1 is MDHEN and CDR2 SYDVKM. This CDR3 comprises 14 residues. V shed 8 bases and J 4 bases; nucleotides not matched to a gene: 9.

The chain links TRBV7-8 to TRBJ1-5; weak D call: TRBD1 (6 bases). The length of the CDR3 is 16 residues. V was cut by 1 base and J by 6 bases, with 16 bases left in between. Per germline, CDR1 SGHVS and CDR2 FQNEAQ. The CDR3 is CASSLVLGASGQPQHF. The CDR3 coding sequence is TGTGCCAGCAGCTTAGTTCTGGGGGCGTCAGGTCAGCCCCAGCATTTT.

This chain uses TRBV19 with TRBJ1-2; D is unresolved. Trimming stripped 0 bases from V and 4 bases from J, with 9 bases between. The CDR3 runs 14 residues. Germline loops: CDR1 LNHDA, CDR2 SQIVND (reference sequence). The CDR3 loop reads CASSIDWESYGYTF. CDR3 nucleotide sequence: TGTGCCAGTAGTATAGATTGGGAGTCCTATGGCTACACCTTC.

This chain joins TRBV21-1 and TRBJ1-4; TRBD1, as called in the table, went unchecked against the DNA. TRBV21-1 constitutes a pseudogene. This CDR3 spans 14 amino acids. The CDR3 here is CASSNRVGNEKLFF. The CDR3 nucleotides are TGTGCCAGCAGCAACAGGGTGGGGAATGAAAAACTGTTTTTT.

The chain joins TRBV11-3 to TRBJ1-2; D is unclear. The CDR3 covers 16 residues. CDR1 and CDR2 from the germline V gene are SGHNT and YENEEA. The V gene lost 1 base and the J gene lost 2 bases, with 14 bases spanning the gap. In nucleotides, the CDR3 is TGTGCCAGCAGCTTAGCCAGGTCGTTGCGCAACTATGGCTACACCTTC. This sequence encodes CASSLARSLRNYGYTF.

This clone has just one count. V usage is TRBV3-1 (or the pseudogene TRBV3-2) and J usage is TRBJ1-1, with D maybe TRBD1 (5 bases). This CDR3 is built from 15 residues. From germline, CDR1 is LGHDT and CDR2 YNNKEL (reference sequence). V was pared by 4 bases and J by 7 bases, with 19 bases between. The CDR3, as DNA: TGTGCCAGCAGCCCGGGACGGATGGGAGGAATTGAAGCTTTCTTT. Its translation is CASSPGRMGGIEAFF.

V usage is TRBV11-1 and J usage is TRBJ2-2; the D is unclear. V lost 5 bases and J lost 8, with 12 bases in between. This CDR3 region has 13 residues. Germline assignment: CDR1 SGHAT and CDR2 FQDESV (reference sequence). CDR3 sequence reads: CASSQAYGGELFF. The CDR3, as DNA: TGTGCCAGCAGCCAGGCTTACGGTGGGGAGCTGTTTTTT.

The chain has TRBV25-1 and TRBJ2-7; 10 positions match TRBD1. Germline CDR1 MGHDK, CDR2 SYGVNS. The V and J ends lost 4 bases and 1 base, in that order; junction bases with no gene match: 4. The CDR3 covers 15 residues. CDR3 residues: CASSGPGQGSYEQYF. CDR3 DNA: TGTGCCAGCAGTGGTCCGGGACAGGGGTCCTACGAGCAGTACTTC.

This clone has just one count. The J gene is TRBJ2-4, the V gene TRBV18, with a weak D call TRBD1 (6 bases). V was trimmed by 2 bases and J by 10 bases, leaving 18 bases between them. Germline V gene data show CDR1 as KGHSH and CDR2 as LQKENI. The CDR3 length is 15 residues. The CDR3 region is CASSPTTRTDRIQYF. CDR3 nucleotide sequence: TGTGCCAGCTCACCAACTACCAGGACAGACCGGATTCAGTACTTC.

This sequence joins TRBV30 and TRBJ1-5; 11 positions agree with TRBD1. The V gene's germline CDR1 is GTSNPN and CDR2 SVGIG (reference sequence). The CDR3 is 14 amino acids. Unmatched junction bases numbered 3, after V lost 2 bases and J lost 6 bases. CDR3: CAWSPGQGAQPQHF. CDR3 DNA sequence: TGTGCCTGGAGTCCAGGACAGGGGGCTCAGCCCCAGCATTTT.